This T cell receptor beta chain was retrieved from a study of T cells in Graves' hyperthyroidism and ophthalmopathy. As for the study in general: Peripheral blood was collected at initial diagnosis, before any treatment.

TCR beta CDR3 region amplification was performed from RNA transcripts. RT-PCR in the first round (using the HTBI primer set) targeted the TCR CDR3. TCRdb passed the multiplex PCR reads through MiXCR, listing each CDR3 protein once. The sample lists about 480,000 distinct CDR3 sequences; roughly a quarter were seen once. This clonotype was seen a handful of times. The CDR3 is 12 amino acids. Per germline, CDR1 DFQATT and CDR2 SNEGSKA (reference sequence). V was clipped by 5 bases and J by 1 base, with 5 bases between them. Criteria for exclusion of patients were uncontrolled infection, other autoimmune disease, pregnancy or lactation. The diagnostic basis comprised clinical symptoms, serum thyroxine and TRAb, thyroid ultrasound and orbital computed tomography.

Sequenced sample: blood. The chain couples TRBV20-1 to TRBJ2-2, with D unresolved. The receptor was isolated from a woman younger than 45 with Graves' ophthalmopathy. CDR3 coding DNA: TGCAGTGCTTCGGGGAACACCGGGGAGCTGTTTTTT. Its translation is CSASGNTGELFF.